Below, 10 T cell receptor beta chains from the same sample are listed, as sequenced in a study of early stage breast cancer tumors. The assay was immunoSEQ multiplex PCR, and TCRdb's table has in-frame clones only and misses some. Of tens of thousands of clones listed, 60% to 85% are singletons. Specimen: blood. The receptors shown here come from a person under 45 with breast cancer.

The genes are TRBV28 and TRBJ2-7, with D unresolved. From germline, CDR1 is MDHEN and CDR2 SYDVKM. The CDR3 totals 12 residues. The V gene lost 2 bases and the J gene lost 6 bases, with 8 bases spanning the gap. The DNA of the CDR3 is TGTGCCAGCAGTTTAGGGTCCCTCGAGCAGTACTTC. This codes for CASSLGSLEQYF. Supplemented by reference TRBV28 and TRBJ2-7, the full variable domain reads DVKVTQSSRYLVKRTGEKVFLECVQDMDHENMFWYRQDPGLGLRLIYFSYDVKMKEKGDIPEGYSVSREKKERFSLILESASTNQTSMYLCASSLGSLEQYFGPGTRLTVT.

The chain carries TRBV18 and TRBJ2-5, with TRBD1 matching 12 bases. Looked up from germline, CDR1 is KGHSH and CDR2 is LQKENI. The V gene end was trimmed by 4 bases and the J gene end by 5 bases; junction bases not matched to a gene: 11. The CDR3 totals 17 residues. CDR3 protein: CASSLLTGQGALETQYF. The DNA of the CDR3 is TGTGCCAGCTCACTACTCACGGGACAGGGGGCCTTGGAGACCCAGTACTTC.

The rearrangement links TRBV5-1 to TRBJ2-2; D tentatively fits TRBD1 or TRBD2 (5 bases each). The CDR3 totals 16 residues. Germline V gives CDR1 SGHRS, CDR2 YFSETQ. Trimming took off 3 bases at V and 0 bases at J, with 12 bases between the two ends. The CDR3 bases are TGCGCCAGCAGCTGGACCGGGACGACGAACACCGGGGAGCTGTTTTTT. Protein sequence: CASSWTGTTNTGELFF. The complete variable domain, with remaining parts taken from reference TRBV5-1 and TRBJ2-2, reads KAGVTQTPRYLIKTRGQQVTLSCSPISGHRSVSWYQQTPGQGLQFLFEYFSETQRNKGNFPGRFSGRQFSNSRSEMNVSTLELGDSALYLCASSWTGTTNTGELFFGEGSRLTVL.

V gene TRBV13 combines with J gene TRBJ2-7; either TRBD1 or TRBD2 may fit D (7 bases each). The V gene lost 5 bases and the J gene lost 0 bases, with 17 bases spanning the gap. Germline assignment: CDR1 PRHDT and CDR2 FYEKMQ (reference sequence). The CDR3 spans 16 residues. The CDR3 coding sequence is TGTGCCAGCAGCGGGAGGGAGGGGGCTCCCTCCTACGAGCAGTACTTC. Encoded protein: CASSGREGAPSYEQYF. Full variable domain (outside the CDR3, taken from reference TRBV13 and TRBJ2-7): AAGVIQSPRHLIKEKRETATLKCYPIPRHDTVYWYQQGPGQDPQFLISFYEKMQSDKGSIPDRFSAQQFSDYHSELNMSSLELGDSALYFCASSGREGAPSYEQYFGPGTRLTVT.

The chain has TRBV9 and TRBJ2-1; 8 bases align to TRBD2. V was clipped by 0 bases and J by 6 bases; unmatched bases: 8. Germline CDR1 SGDLS, CDR2 YYNGEE. The length of the CDR3 is 16 residues. The CDR3 DNA reads TGTGCCAGCAGCGTAGTCGGTCTAGCGGGCGTCAATGAGCAGTTCTTC. This sequence encodes CASSVVGLAGVNEQFF.

The rearrangement links TRBV14 to TRBJ1-5; D remains unclear. The CDR3 contains 13 residues. The V gene's germline CDR1 is SGHDN and CDR2 FVKESK. Trimming took off 0 bases at V and 4 bases at J, with 4 bases between the two ends. The CDR3 DNA sequence: TGTGCCAGCAGCCAAGATCGAAATCAGCCCCAGCATTTT. The encoded protein is CASSQDRNQPQHF.

The CDR3 here is CASGGRGGYNEQFF. Written as DNA, the CDR3 is TGTGCCAGCGGGGGGCGCGGGGGGTACAATGAGCAGTTCTTC. J is TRBJ2-1 and V is TRBV6-5; TRBD2 aligns across 8 bases. Trimming at V came to 8 bases and at J to 4 bases, leaving 7 bases not matched to a gene. The CDR3 loop spans 14 amino acids. Germline values: CDR1 MNHEY, CDR2 SVGAGI.

The V call is TRBV7-9, the J call TRBJ2-7; D uncertain. This CDR3 contains 14 residues. V dropped 4 bases and J dropped 3 bases, with 13 bases sitting between them. The V gene's germline CDR1 is SEHNR and CDR2 FQNEAQ (reference sequence). The CDR3 DNA follows: TGTGCCAGCAGCTCCTCCGGAGTCCGCTACGAGCAGTACTTC. Protein: CASSSSGVRYEQYF.

The table lists this clone with a count of one. The V gene is TRBV2, the J gene TRBJ2-7; a weak D match, TRBD2 (7 bases). The CDR3 spans 18 residues. V was clipped by 4 bases and J by 3 bases, with 25 bases between them. Germline V gene lookup returns CDR1 SNHLY and CDR2 FYNNEI. The DNA for the CDR3 is TGTGCCAGCAGTGGGTCCGAGGACAGAGGACTAGTTGGCTACGAGCAGTACTTC. This gives the protein CASSGSEDRGLVGYEQYF.

The chain links TRBV11-2 to TRBJ2-2, with D perhaps matching TRBD2 (6 bases). CDR3 size: 15 residues. V lost 7 bases to trimming and J lost 5 bases, with 17 bases between them. Germline V gene lookup returns CDR1 SGHAT and CDR2 FQNNGV. For the CDR3, the DNA is TGTGCCAGCACCCCTGTGGAGGGAGTAACCGGGGAGCTGTTTTTT. Translating it yields CASTPVEGVTGELFF.